Listed here are 10 T cell receptor beta chains from one sample, sequenced in a study of T cell responses to AZD1222 COVID-19 vaccine. The data were produced by immunoSEQ multiplex PCR, yet TCRdb's version contains in-frame clones alone and is incomplete. There are 75,000 to 100,000 clones in the sample; about nine tenths occur only once, and about 1.5% lies in the top ten. The specimen was peripheral blood, collected on day 0 of AZD1222 vaccination. These receptors were obtained from an adult in good health.

The gene calls are TRBV12-5 and TRBJ1-5; the match to TRBD1 covers 7 bases. Per the germline V gene, CDR1 is LGHNT and CDR2 is FRNRAP. CDR3 size: 14 residues. V shed 6 bases and J 3 bases; nucleotides not matched to a gene: 5. CDR3 in amino acids: CASGGGQLNQPQHF. CDR3 bases: TGTGCTAGTGGGGGGGGACAGCTCAATCAGCCCCAGCATTTT.

The rearrangement uses TRBV7-9 and TRBJ1-1, with 8 bases aligning to TRBD1. Germline CDR1 SEHNR, CDR2 FQNEAQ (reference sequence). After removal of 2 bases from V and 7 bases from J, the junction contained 6 bases not matched to a gene. The length of the CDR3 is 14 residues. Here the CDR3 DNA reads TGTGCCAGCAGCTTATGGCCAGGGGGCATTGAAGCTTTCTTT. This gives the protein CASSLWPGGIEAFF.

This sequence joins TRBV6-5 and TRBJ1-1; D ambiguous. Germline V gene sequence: CDR1 MNHEY, CDR2 SVGAGI. Trimming removed 6 bases from V and 8 bases from J, with 10 bases in between. The CDR3 has 11 residues. As DNA, the CDR3 is TGTGCCAGCAGGTCGACGACAGAAGCTTTCTTT. Amino acid sequence: CASRSTTEAFF.

This rearrangement joins TRBV19 to TRBJ2-5; TRBD1 might be the D (5 bases). V gave up 6 bases and J gave up 5 bases, with 10 bases separating them. CDR1 and CDR2 from the germline V gene are LNHDA and SQIVND (reference sequence). This CDR3 is built from 12 residues. CDR3 loop: CASRGAGETQYF. CDR3 nucleotide sequence: TGTGCCAGTAGAGGGGCAGGGGAGACCCAGTACTTC.

The rearrangement uses TRBV18 and TRBJ2-1; 14 positions match TRBD2. The germline V gene has CDR1 KGHSH and CDR2 LQKENI. This CDR3 region has 18 residues. V trimming: 4 bases; J trimming: 1 base; junction bases outside the gene matches: 6. The CDR3 reads CASSQGLAGAISYNEQFF. CDR3 nucleotides: TGTGCCAGCTCACAGGGACTAGCGGGGGCCATTTCCTACAATGAGCAGTTCTTC.

This clone showed up just a few times. The chain recombines TRBV19 with TRBJ1-1; D unresolved. V was pared by 7 bases and J by 3 bases, with 15 bases between. The germline V gene has CDR1 LNHDA and CDR2 SQIVND (reference sequence). This CDR3 is 14 amino acids long. Here the CDR3 DNA reads TGTGCCAGTAACCCCTATCCGGGCTACACTGAAGCTTTCTTT. It specifies CASNPYPGYTEAFF.

V is TRBV3-1 (or the pseudogene TRBV3-2) and J is TRBJ1-2; no definite D call. Germline V lookup: CDR1 LGHDT, CDR2 YNNKEL (reference sequence). V was pared by 3 bases and J by 8 bases, with 16 bases between. CDR3 length: 14 residues. The CDR3 sequence is CASSHLGLSGGYTF. The DNA for the CDR3 is TGTGCCAGCAGCCACCTTGGCCTCTCCGGCGGCTACACCTTC.

The V call is TRBV12-3 or TRBV12-4, the J call TRBJ1-5; no clear D. Deletions cut 4 bases from V and 9 bases from J, with 13 bases between. The CDR3 sequence is 13 residues long. The CDR3 region is CASSSGPPTPQHF. The CDR3 DNA sequence: TGTGCCAGCAGTTCAGGACCGCCTACGCCCCAGCATTTT.

The chain joins TRBV27 to TRBJ2-7; possibly TRBD1 for D (6 bases). V was trimmed by 2 bases and J by 3 bases, leaving 11 bases between them. Germline V gene sequence: CDR1 MNHEY, CDR2 SMNVEV (reference sequence). The length of the CDR3 is 14 residues. The CDR3 sequence is CASSLQDRHYEQYF. The CDR3 DNA reads as TGTGCCAGCAGTTTACAGGACAGACACTACGAGCAGTACTTC.

The V and J genes are TRBV2 and TRBJ1-1; D unresolved. There are 11 residues in the CDR3. The V end was cut by 5 bases, the J end by 2 bases, with 3 bases between. Germline CDR1 reads SNHLY; CDR2 reads FYNNEI. CDR3: CASSINTEAFF. CDR3 nucleotides: TGTGCCAGCAGTATTAACACTGAAGCTTTCTTT.